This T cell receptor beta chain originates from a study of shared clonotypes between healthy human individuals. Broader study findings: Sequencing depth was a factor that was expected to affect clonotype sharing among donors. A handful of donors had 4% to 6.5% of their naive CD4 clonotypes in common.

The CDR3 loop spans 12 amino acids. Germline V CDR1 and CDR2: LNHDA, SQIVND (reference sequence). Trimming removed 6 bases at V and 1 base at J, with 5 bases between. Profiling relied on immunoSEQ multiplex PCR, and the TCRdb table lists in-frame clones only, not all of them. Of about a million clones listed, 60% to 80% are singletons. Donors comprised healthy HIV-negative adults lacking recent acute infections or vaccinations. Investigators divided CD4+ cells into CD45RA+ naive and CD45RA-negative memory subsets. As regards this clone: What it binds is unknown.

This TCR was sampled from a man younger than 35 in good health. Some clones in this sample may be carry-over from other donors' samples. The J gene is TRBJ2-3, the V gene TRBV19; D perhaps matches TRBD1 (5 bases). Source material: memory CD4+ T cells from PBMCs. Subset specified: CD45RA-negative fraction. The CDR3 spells CASRQGTDTQYF. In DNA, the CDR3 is TGTGCCAGTAGACAGGGCACAGATACGCAGTATTTT.